The 18 T cell receptor beta chains below all came from one sample that was sequenced in a study of shared clonotypes between healthy human individuals. The method was immunoSEQ multiplex PCR; TCRdb's version includes in-frame clones alone and lacks a portion of them. The top ten hold approximately 0.5% of the sample, which has some 1,100,000 clones, approximately 78% seen once. Sequenced input: memory CD4+ T cells from PBMCs. Subset defined: CD45RA-negative fraction. These receptors came from a man aged 18 to 29 in good health. Some clones in this sample may be carry-over from other donors' samples.

The chain uses TRBV2 and TRBJ2-3; D uncertain. CDR1 and CDR2 from the germline V gene are SNHLY and FYNNEI. Deletions cut 3 bases from V and 8 bases from J, with 15 bases between. The CDR3 is 14 residues long. The CDR3 nucleotides read TGTGCCAGCAGTGAGTCCAGTGGGTCGAGTACGCAGTATTTT. This sequence encodes CASSESSGSSTQYF.

This chain joins TRBV2 and TRBJ1-6, with D possibly TRBD1 on 6 matching bases. CDR3 length equals 14 residues. V was trimmed by 4 bases and J by 12 bases, leaving 16 bases between them. Germline V gene sequence: CDR1 SNHLY, CDR2 FYNNEI. CDR3 sequence (DNA): TGTGCCAGCAGTGCGGTATCCGAGGGACAACCCCTCCACTTT. It codes for CASSAVSEGQPLHF.

V gene TRBV6-1 combines with J gene TRBJ2-6; tentatively, D is TRBD1 or TRBD2 (5 bases each). Germline V CDR1 and CDR2: MNHNS, SASEGT. V was shortened by 6 bases and J by 0 bases, with 9 bases between the two germline ends. The CDR3 is 15 amino acids. The CDR3 sequence is CASSGAISGANVLTF. CDR3 DNA sequence: TGTGCCAGCAGCGGGGCGATCTCTGGGGCCAACGTCCTGACTTTC.

This rearrangement joins TRBV5-1 to TRBJ1-1; D remains ambiguous. V dropped 1 base and J dropped 0 bases, with 13 bases sitting between them. CDR1 SGHRS and CDR2 YFSETQ come from the germline V gene. The CDR3 runs to 16 residues. The CDR3 coding sequence is TGCGCCAGCAGCTTGAGGCCTGCAGGTATGAACACTGAAGCTTTCTTT. Its translation: CASSLRPAGMNTEAFF.

The genes are TRBV7-2 and TRBJ2-3; the match to TRBD2 covers 13 bases. The ends lost 5 bases at V and 5 bases at J; junction bases unmatched: 4. CDR1 is SGHTA, CDR2 FQGNSA, per germline. The CDR3 covers 15 residues. CDR3 DNA sequence: TGTGCCAGCAGCCGCGGACTAGCGGGAGTAGATACGCAGTATTTT. Protein product: CASSRGLAGVDTQYF.

The V call is TRBV7-6, the J call TRBJ2-7, with D maybe TRBD2 (5 bases). The germline V gene has CDR1 SGHVS and CDR2 FNYEAQ. The CDR3 is made up of 17 amino acids. Trimming cost V 0 bases and J 2 bases, with 17 bases left between them. The CDR3 protein is CASSLALMAGLPYEQYF. CDR3 coding DNA: TGTGCCAGCAGCTTAGCGCTTATGGCGGGCTTGCCCTACGAGCAGTACTTC.

This chain uses TRBV4-1 with TRBJ1-2; TRBD1 is a possible D gene (5 bases). The V end lost 0 bases, the J end lost 2 bases, and 13 bases lay between the germline ends. CDR1 and CDR2 from the germline V gene are MGHRA and YSYEKL. There are 16 residues in the CDR3. This CDR3 reads CASSQDRIRVNYGYTF. The CDR3 DNA follows: TGCGCCAGCAGCCAAGACAGGATCAGGGTCAACTATGGCTACACCTTC.

The chain carries TRBV28 and TRBJ2-5; D tentatively reads TRBD1 or TRBD2 (6 bases each). CDR1 is MDHEN, CDR2 SYDVKM, per germline. V lost 1 base and J lost 4, with 16 bases in between. This CDR3 has 16 amino acids. Here the CDR3 reads CASSLYRDRGPETQYF. In nucleotides, the CDR3 is TGTGCCAGCAGTTTATACCGGGATCGGGGGCCAGAGACCCAGTACTTC.

This clone was counted once. Additional DNA sequences in this sample encode the identical CDR3. V usage is TRBV2 and J usage is TRBJ1-1; D is undetermined. The CDR3 runs to 13 residues. With 6 bases removed from V and 3 bases from J, the gap between germline ends came to 11 bases. In germline, CDR1 is SNHLY, CDR2 FYNNEI. This chain's CDR3 is CASSELEDTEAFF. CDR3 bases: TGTGCCAGCAGCGAATTAGAAGACACTGAAGCTTTCTTT. Full variable domain (rest looked up from reference TRBV2 and TRBJ1-1): EPEVTQTPSHQVTQMGQEVILRCVPISNHLYFYWYRQILGQKVEFLVSFYNNEISEKSEIFDDQFSVERPDGSNFTLKIRSTKLEDSAMYFCASSELEDTEAFFGQGTRLTVV.

This clone was recorded only once. V is TRBV19 and J is TRBJ1-5; TRBD1 is a possible D gene (5 bases). Germline CDR1 LNHDA, CDR2 SQIVND (reference sequence). V lost 0 bases to trimming and J lost 4 bases, with 10 bases between them. The CDR3 is 15 amino acids. Here the CDR3 DNA reads TGTGCCAGTAGTATAGAGGGGGAAAGGAATCAGCCCCAGCATTTT. Translating it yields CASSIEGERNQPQHF.

This clone has only one observation. The J gene is TRBJ2-5, the V gene TRBV19; D gene unclear. With 6 bases removed from V and 3 bases from J, the gap between germline ends came to 17 bases. Per germline, CDR1 LNHDA and CDR2 SQIVND (reference sequence). There are 15 residues in the CDR3. The CDR3 bases are TGTGCCAGTAGCGGTCCATCCGCTGCCGAAGAGACCCAGTACTTC. Translation gives CASSGPSAAEETQYF.

The J gene is TRBJ1-2, the V gene TRBV9, with D hard to call. The germline CDR1 and CDR2 sequences are SGDLS and YYNGEE. CDR3 length: 13 residues. Trimming stripped 0 bases from V and 8 bases from J, with 11 bases between. This CDR3 is CASSVETSKGYTF. CDR3 sequence (DNA): TGTGCCAGCAGCGTAGAGACTTCGAAGGGCTACACCTTC.

CDR3 residues: CASSSQGVGNTIYF. The CDR3, as DNA: TGTGCCAGCAGTTCACAGGGGGTTGGAAACACCATATATTTT. V and J are TRBV28 and TRBJ1-3; TRBD1 aligns across 8 bases. The CDR3 loop spans 14 amino acids. The germline V gene has CDR1 MDHEN and CDR2 SYDVKM. The V segment lost 4 bases and the J segment 3 bases; nucleotides outside the gene matches: 2.

This clone has a handful of counts. V is TRBV6-1 and J is TRBJ2-6, with 12 bases identical to TRBD1. The CDR3 is made up of 17 amino acids. Trimming at V came to 4 bases and at J to 5 bases, leaving 6 bases not matched to a gene. CDR1 MNHNS and CDR2 SASEGT come from the germline V gene. The CDR3, as DNA: TGTGCCAGCAGTGGAGGGACAGGGGGCCTTCGGGCCAACGTCCTGACTTTC. Translation gives CASSGGTGGLRANVLTF.

V gene TRBV11-2 combines with J gene TRBJ2-1; D gene uncertain. Trimming stripped 3 bases from V and 1 base from J, with 7 bases between. In germline, CDR1 is SGHAT, CDR2 FQNNGV. There are 14 residues in the CDR3. The CDR3 DNA reads as TGTGCCAGCAGCTTCAGTTCTTCCTACAATGAGCAGTTCTTC. This codes for CASSFSSSYNEQFF.

The rearrangement links TRBV6-1 to TRBJ1-5, with 8 nucleotides matching TRBD1. The V gene end was trimmed by 3 bases and the J gene end by 2 bases; junction bases not matched to a gene: 3. Germline CDR1 MNHNS, CDR2 SASEGT. CDR3 length: 15 residues. CDR3 protein: CASSDQGQGNQPQHF. In DNA, the CDR3 is TGTGCCAGCAGTGACCAGGGACAGGGCAATCAGCCCCAGCATTTT.

The CDR3 DNA reads as TGCGCCAGCAGCTGGGTAGCGGGAGGGTACAATGAGCAGTTCTTC. Its translation: CASSWVAGGYNEQFF. The chain employs TRBV5-1 and TRBJ2-1; 11 bases are shared with TRBD2. V lost 3 bases to trimming and J lost 4 bases; unmatched junction nucleotides: 3. Germline CDR1 and CDR2: SGHRS and YFSETQ. The CDR3 spans 15 residues.

The V and J genes are TRBV18 and TRBJ2-7; the match to TRBD2 covers 10 bases. Unmatched junction bases numbered 11, after V lost 2 bases and J lost 1 base. This CDR3 is 18 amino acids long. Per germline, CDR1 KGHSH and CDR2 LQKENI. In DNA form, the CDR3 reads TGTGCCAGCTCACCAAACAGGCCCGGAGCGGGAGGGTCCTACGAGCAGTACTTC. It specifies CASSPNRPGAGGSYEQYF.